These 2 T cell receptor beta chains share one sample of origin, sequenced in a study of T cells in Graves' hyperthyroidism and ophthalmopathy (dated by TCRdb to between 2019 and 2020). Library preparation employed multiplex PCR. TCRdb lists the instrument as Illumina HiSeq 2000. The TCR beta CDR3 regions were amplified from the RNA transcripts. The first round of RT-PCR for the TCR CDR3 was performed with the HTBI primer set and the Qiagen OneStep RT-PCR kit. TCRdb's own reprocessing of the public reads used fastp at Q25 and MiXCR and kept productive beta chains. Rows with one shared CDR3 protein collapse into an entry with the most common genes and DNA. The table for this sample lists more than 550,000 distinct CDR3 sequences; around 20% of them were counted only once. The ten most abundant clones make up 16% of the sample. Sequencing was performed on blood. Every receptor here comes from a woman between 50 and 59 years old with Graves' hyperthyroidism that later progressed to Graves' ophthalmopathy.

In its sample, this clonotype was seen a few times. V gene TRBV25-1 combines with J gene TRBJ1-1; D unresolved. The CDR3 contains 14 residues. Per germline, CDR1 MGHDK and CDR2 SYGVNS. V was trimmed by 4 bases and J by 0 bases, leaving 9 bases between them. The CDR3 nucleotides read TGTGCCAGCAGTGCGGGGAGTATGAACACTGAAGCTTTCTTT. Translation: CASSAGSMNTEAFF.

This clonotype was counted only a few times. This chain connects TRBV7-2 to TRBJ2-2; D ambiguous. Germline V gene lookup returns CDR1 SGHTA and CDR2 FQGNSA. With 5 bases removed from V and 1 base from J, the gap between germline ends came to 11 bases. The CDR3 has 15 amino acids. The CDR3 bases are TGTGCCAGCAGCCGCCTTAAACTGAACACCGGGGAGCTGTTTTTT. Its translation: CASSRLKLNTGELFF.